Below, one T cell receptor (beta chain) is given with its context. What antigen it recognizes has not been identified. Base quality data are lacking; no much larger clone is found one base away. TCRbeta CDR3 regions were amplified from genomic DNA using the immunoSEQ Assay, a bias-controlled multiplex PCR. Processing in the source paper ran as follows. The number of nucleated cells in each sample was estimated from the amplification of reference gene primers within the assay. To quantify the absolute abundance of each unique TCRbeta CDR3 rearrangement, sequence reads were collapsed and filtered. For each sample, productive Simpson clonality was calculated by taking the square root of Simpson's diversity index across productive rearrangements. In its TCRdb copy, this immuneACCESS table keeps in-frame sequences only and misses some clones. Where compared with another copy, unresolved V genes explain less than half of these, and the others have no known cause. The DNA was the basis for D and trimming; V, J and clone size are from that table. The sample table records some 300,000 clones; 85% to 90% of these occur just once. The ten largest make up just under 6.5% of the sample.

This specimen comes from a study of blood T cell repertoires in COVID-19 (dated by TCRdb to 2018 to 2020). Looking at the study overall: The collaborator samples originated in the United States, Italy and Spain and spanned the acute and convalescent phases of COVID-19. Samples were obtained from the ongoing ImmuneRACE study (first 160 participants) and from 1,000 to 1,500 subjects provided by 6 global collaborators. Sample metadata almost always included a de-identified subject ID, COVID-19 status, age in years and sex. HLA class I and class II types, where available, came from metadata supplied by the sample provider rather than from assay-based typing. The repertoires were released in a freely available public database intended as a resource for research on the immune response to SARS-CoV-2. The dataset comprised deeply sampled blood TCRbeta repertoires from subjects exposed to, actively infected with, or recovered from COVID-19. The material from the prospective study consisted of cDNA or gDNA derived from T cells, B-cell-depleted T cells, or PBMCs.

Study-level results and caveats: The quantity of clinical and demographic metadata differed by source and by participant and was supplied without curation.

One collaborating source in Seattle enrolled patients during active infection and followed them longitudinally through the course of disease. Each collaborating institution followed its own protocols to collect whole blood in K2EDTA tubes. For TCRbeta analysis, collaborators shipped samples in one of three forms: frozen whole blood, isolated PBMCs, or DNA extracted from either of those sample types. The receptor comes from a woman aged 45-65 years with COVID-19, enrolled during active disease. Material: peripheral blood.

The CDR3 region: CASSLAGAGIDTQYF. The DNA is TGTGCCAGCAGCTTAGCAGGGGCGGGAATAGATACGCAGTATTTT. The receptor chain draws on TRBV7-9 and TRBJ2-3; possibly the D gene is TRBD2, per 6 matching bases. Trimming costs V 0 bases and J 5 bases, and their ends lie 12 bases apart. The CDR3 numbers 15 residues from cysteine through phenylalanine. The retained sequence is limited to the CDR3, 45 bases, with the frame set at the first base. CDR1 SEHNR and CDR2 FQNEAQ are derived from the germline V gene (reference sequence). With all but the CDR3 taken from the reference TRBV7-9 and TRBJ2-3 genes, the full variable domain is: DTGVSQNPRHKITKRGQNVTFRCDPISEHNRLYWYRQTLGQGPEFLTYFQNEAQLEKSRLLSDRFSAERPKGSFSTLEIQRTEQGDSAMYLCASSLAGAGIDTQYFGPGTRLTVL.